What follows are 6 T cell receptor beta chains derived from one specimen sequenced in a study of graft-versus-host responses after intestinal transplantation. No antigen has been assigned to these receptors. Measured with immunoSEQ multiplex PCR; TCRdb has only the in-frame clones, and not every one. The table includes about 88,000 clones, approximately 94% detected once. The input for sequencing was unstimulated CD4+ T cells sorted from spleen or lymph node cells, taken before transplant. The receptors derive from a human donor who was the organ donor for an intestinal transplant.

V is TRBV4-3 and J is TRBJ1-2; D not resolved. The germline V gene has CDR1 LGHNA and CDR2 YSLEER. The V end was cut by 0 bases, the J end by 8 bases, with 13 bases between. This CDR3 region has 14 residues. The CDR3 DNA is TGCGCCAGCAGCCAAGATTACGGGTTTTACGGCTACACCTTC. It specifies CASSQDYGFYGYTF.

J is TRBJ1-1 and V is TRBV20-1; the D gene is possibly TRBD1 (5 bases). CDR3 size: 11 residues. The germline V and J ends were trimmed by 7 bases and 8 bases, with 14 bases remaining between them. The germline gives CDR1 DFQATT, CDR2 SNEGSKA (reference sequence). In DNA, the CDR3 is TGCAGTGGCCCGACCAGGACAGAAGCTTTCTTT. It specifies CSGPTRTEAFF.

This chain links TRBV19 with TRBJ1-6, with 9 bases aligning to TRBD1. The CDR3 consists of 17 residues. Per germline, CDR1 LNHDA and CDR2 SQIVND (reference sequence). The V gene end was trimmed by 6 bases and the J gene end by 5 bases; junction bases not matched to a gene: 11. CDR3 in DNA: TGTGCCAGTAGGGACCCGGGACAGGGAGGCGATAATTCACCCCTCCACTTT. Its translation: CASRDPGQGGDNSPLHF.

The J gene is TRBJ2-7, the V gene TRBV7-6; 9 positions match TRBD1. Germline lookup yields CDR1 SGHVS and CDR2 FNYEAQ. J gave up 4 bases and V 4 bases, and 5 bases lay outside the gene matches. This CDR3 region has 14 residues. Here the CDR3 DNA reads TGTGCCAGCAGCTCCGGGACAGGGATTTACGAGCAGTACTTC. Protein product: CASSSGTGIYEQYF.

This clone was counted between two and nine times. The chain is built from TRBV30 and TRBJ1-5; 7 nucleotides align to TRBD1. CDR1 and CDR2 from the germline V gene are GTSNPN and SVGIG (reference sequence). This CDR3 contains 17 residues. Trimming removed 0 bases from V and 0 bases from J; junction bases left unmatched: 8. CDR3: CAWSVAGGGYSNQPQHF. The CDR3 DNA reads as TGTGCCTGGAGTGTTGCAGGGGGGGGGTATAGCAATCAGCCCCAGCATTTT.

This CDR3 is CASSYVKQGGNEAFF. The CDR3 region has the DNA TGTGCCAGCAGTTACGTGAAACAGGGGGGTAATGAAGCTTTCTTT. V and J are TRBV6-5 and TRBJ1-1; 8 nucleotides align to TRBD1. This CDR3 comprises 15 residues. From germline, CDR1 is MNHEY and CDR2 SVGAGI. Losses at the gene ends were 2 bases for V and 7 bases for J; bases not matched to a gene: 9.